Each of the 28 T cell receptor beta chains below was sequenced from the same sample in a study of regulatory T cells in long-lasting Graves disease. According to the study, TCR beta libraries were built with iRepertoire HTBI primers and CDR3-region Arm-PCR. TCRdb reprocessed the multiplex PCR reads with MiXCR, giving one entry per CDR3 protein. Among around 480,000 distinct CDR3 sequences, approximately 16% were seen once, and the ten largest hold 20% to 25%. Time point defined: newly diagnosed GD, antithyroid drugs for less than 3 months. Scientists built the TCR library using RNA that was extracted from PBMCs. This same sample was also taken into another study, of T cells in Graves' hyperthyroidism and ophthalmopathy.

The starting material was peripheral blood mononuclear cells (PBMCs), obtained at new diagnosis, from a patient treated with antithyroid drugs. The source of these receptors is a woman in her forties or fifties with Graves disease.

CDR3 protein: CASSVDSTGNTIYF. DNA for the CDR3: TGTGCCAGCAGCGTAGACAGCACTGGAAACACCATATATTTT. This chain links TRBV9 with TRBJ1-3; no clear D. V was clipped by 0 bases and J by 2 bases, with 6 bases between them. This CDR3 has 14 residues. Germline V lookup: CDR1 SGDLS, CDR2 YYNGEE.

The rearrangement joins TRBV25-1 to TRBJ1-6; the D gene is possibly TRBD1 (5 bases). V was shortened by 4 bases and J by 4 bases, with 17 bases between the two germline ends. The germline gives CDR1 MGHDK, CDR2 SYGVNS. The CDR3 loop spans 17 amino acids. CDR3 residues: CASSGVTRGTYNSPLHF. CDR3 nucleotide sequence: TGTGCCAGCAGTGGGGTTACGAGGGGTACTTATAATTCACCCCTCCACTTT.

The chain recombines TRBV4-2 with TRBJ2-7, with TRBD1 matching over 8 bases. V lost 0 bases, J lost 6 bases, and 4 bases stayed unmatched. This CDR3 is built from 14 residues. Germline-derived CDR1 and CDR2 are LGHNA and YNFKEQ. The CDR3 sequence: CASSQEDRAIEQYF. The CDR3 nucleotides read TGTGCCAGCAGCCAAGAGGACAGGGCGATCGAGCAGTACTTC.

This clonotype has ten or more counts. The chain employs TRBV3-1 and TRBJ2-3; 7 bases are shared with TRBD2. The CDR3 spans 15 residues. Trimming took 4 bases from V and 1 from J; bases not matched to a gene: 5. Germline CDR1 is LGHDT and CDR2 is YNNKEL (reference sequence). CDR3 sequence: CASSLGTTGTDTQYF. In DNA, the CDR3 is TGTGCCAGCAGCCTTGGGACTACCGGCACAGATACGCAGTATTTT.

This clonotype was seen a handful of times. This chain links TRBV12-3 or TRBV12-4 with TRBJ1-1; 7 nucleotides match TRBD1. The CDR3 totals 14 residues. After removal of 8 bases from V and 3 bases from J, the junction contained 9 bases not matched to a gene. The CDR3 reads CASARRTGDTEAFF. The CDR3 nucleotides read TGTGCCAGCGCTCGGAGAACAGGGGACACTGAAGCTTTCTTT.

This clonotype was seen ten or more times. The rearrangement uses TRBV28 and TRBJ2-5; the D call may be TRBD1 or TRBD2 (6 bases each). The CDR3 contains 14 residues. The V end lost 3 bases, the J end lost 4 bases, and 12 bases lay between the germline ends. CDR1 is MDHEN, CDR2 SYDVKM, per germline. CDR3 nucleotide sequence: TGTGCCAGCAGTTTGGAGGGGGGAGGAGAGACCCAGTACTTC. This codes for CASSLEGGGETQYF.

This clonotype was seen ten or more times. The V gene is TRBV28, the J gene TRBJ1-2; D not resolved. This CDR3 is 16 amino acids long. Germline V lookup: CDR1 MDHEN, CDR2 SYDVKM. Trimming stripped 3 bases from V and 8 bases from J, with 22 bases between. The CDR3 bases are TGTGCCAGCAGTTTTGGGTCCGGCGGGCGGCGCGGAGGCTACACCTTC. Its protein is CASSFGSGGRRGGYTF.

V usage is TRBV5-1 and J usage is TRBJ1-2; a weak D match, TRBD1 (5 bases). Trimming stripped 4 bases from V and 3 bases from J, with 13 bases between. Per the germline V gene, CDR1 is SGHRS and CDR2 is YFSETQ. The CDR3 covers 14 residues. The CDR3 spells CASSGLSGDYGYTF. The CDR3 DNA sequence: TGCGCCAGCAGCGGGCTATCGGGGGACTATGGCTACACCTTC.

CDR3 coding DNA: TGTGCCAGCAGTCCGTACAGGGGGGCGGTGGGCTACACCTTC. Protein product: CASSPYRGAVGYTF. This rearrangement joins TRBV6-2 or TRBV6-3 to TRBJ1-2, with 8 bases matching TRBD1. Trimming removed 5 bases from V and 8 bases from J; junction bases left unmatched: 10. CDR1 is MNHEY, CDR2 SVGEGT, per germline. CDR3 length: 14 amino acids.

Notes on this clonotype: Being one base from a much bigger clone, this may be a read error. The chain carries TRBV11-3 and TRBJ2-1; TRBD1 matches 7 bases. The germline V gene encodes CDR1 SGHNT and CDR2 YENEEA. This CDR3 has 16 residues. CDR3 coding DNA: TGTGCCAGCAGCTTAGGCCCCCGGGACAGCTACAATGAGCGGTTCTTC. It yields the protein CASSLGPRDSYNERFF.

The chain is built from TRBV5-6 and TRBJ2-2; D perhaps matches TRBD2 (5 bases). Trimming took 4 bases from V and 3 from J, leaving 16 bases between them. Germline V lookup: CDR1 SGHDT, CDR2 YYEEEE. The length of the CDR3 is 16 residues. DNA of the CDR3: TGTGCCAGCAGCCCCGGACTCTTCCCGGACACCGGGGAGCTGTTTTTT. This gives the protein CASSPGLFPDTGELFF.

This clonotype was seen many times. The CDR3: CASSLSAGGLVTQYF. The CDR3, as DNA: TGTGCCAGCAGCCTCTCAGCGGGGGGGCTTGTGACCCAGTACTTC. This rearrangement joins TRBV3-1 to TRBJ2-5; 10 bases are shared with TRBD2. The V segment lost 4 bases and the J segment 7 bases; nucleotides outside the gene matches: 9. This CDR3 has 15 amino acids. Germline loops: CDR1 LGHDT, CDR2 YNNKEL (reference sequence).

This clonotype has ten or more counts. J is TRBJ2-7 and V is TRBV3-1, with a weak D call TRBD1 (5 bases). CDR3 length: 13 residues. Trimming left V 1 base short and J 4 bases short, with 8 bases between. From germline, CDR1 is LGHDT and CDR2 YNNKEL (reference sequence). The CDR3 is CASSQGGAYEQYF. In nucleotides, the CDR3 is TGTGCCAGCAGCCAAGGTGGGGCATACGAGCAGTACTTC.

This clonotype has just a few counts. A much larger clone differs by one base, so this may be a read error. CDR3 in amino acids: CTSSLGQGTTEAFF. CDR3 nucleotides: TGTACCAGCAGCTTGGGACAGGGGACAACTGAAGCTTTCTTT. The chain employs TRBV5-6 and TRBJ1-1, with 10 bases fitting TRBD1. The CDR3 is 14 residues long. The germline V gene encodes CDR1 SGHDT and CDR2 YYEEEE.

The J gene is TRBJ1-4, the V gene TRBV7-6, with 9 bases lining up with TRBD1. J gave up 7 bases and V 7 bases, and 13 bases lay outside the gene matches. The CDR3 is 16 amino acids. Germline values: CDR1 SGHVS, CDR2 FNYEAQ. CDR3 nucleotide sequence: TGTGCCAGCACGACGGGACAGGGAGGGTTCGGTGAAAAACTGTTTTTT. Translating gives CASTTGQGGFGEKLFF.

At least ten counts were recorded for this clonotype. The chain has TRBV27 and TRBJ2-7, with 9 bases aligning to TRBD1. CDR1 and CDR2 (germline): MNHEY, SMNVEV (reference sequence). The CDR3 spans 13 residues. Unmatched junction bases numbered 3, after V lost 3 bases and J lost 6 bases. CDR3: CASSFGTGSEQYF. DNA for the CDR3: TGTGCCAGCAGTTTCGGGACAGGGTCCGAGCAGTACTTC.

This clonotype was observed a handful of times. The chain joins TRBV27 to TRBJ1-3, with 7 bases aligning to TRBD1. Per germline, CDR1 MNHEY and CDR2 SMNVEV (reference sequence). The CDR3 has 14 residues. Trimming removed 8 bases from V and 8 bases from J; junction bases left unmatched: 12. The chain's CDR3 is CASSPGQDLDTIYF. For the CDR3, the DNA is TGTGCCAGCTCCCCTGGACAGGATCTAGACACCATATATTTT.

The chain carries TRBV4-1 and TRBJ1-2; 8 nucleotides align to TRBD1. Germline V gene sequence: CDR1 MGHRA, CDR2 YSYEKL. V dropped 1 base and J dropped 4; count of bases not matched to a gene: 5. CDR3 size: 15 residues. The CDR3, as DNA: TGCGCCAGCAGCCAAGTCCAGGGGGCGGTCTATGGCTACACCTTC. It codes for CASSQVQGAVYGYTF.

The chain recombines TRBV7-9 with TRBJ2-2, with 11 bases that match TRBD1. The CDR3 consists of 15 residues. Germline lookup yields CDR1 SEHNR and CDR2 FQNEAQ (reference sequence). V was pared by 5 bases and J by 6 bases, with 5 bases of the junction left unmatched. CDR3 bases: TGTGCCAGCAGCCAATCGGGACAGGGGGCCGGGGAGCTGTTTTTT. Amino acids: CASSQSGQGAGELFF.

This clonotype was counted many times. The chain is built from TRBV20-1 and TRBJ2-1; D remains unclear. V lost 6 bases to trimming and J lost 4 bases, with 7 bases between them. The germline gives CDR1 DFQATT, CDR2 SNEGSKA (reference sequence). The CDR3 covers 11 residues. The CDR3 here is CSAIIYNEQFF. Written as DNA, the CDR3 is TGCAGTGCCATCATATACAATGAGCAGTTCTTC.

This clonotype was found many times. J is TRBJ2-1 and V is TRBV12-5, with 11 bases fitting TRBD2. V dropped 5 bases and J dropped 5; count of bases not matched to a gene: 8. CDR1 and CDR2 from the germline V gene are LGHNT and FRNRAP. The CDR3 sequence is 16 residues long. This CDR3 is CASGTLSGGVNNEQFF. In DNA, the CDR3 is TGTGCTAGTGGTACCCTTAGCGGGGGGGTGAACAATGAGCAGTTCTTC. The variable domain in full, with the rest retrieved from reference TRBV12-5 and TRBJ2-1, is DARVTQTPRHKVTEMGQEVTMRCQPILGHNTVFWYRQTMMQGLELLAYFRNRAPLDDSGMPKDRFSAEMPDATLATLKIQPSEPRDSAVYFCASGTLSGGVNNEQFFGPGTRLTVL.

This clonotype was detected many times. This chain's CDR3 is CASSELGGRETQYF. In DNA, the CDR3 is TGTGCCAGCAGTGAACTAGGGGGCAGGGAGACCCAGTACTTC. The chain carries TRBV6-1 and TRBJ2-5; 7 bases map to TRBD1. Germline trimming cut 2 bases from V and 5 bases from J; bases unmatched to any gene: 5. From germline, CDR1 is MNHNS and CDR2 SASEGT. The CDR3 has 14 residues.

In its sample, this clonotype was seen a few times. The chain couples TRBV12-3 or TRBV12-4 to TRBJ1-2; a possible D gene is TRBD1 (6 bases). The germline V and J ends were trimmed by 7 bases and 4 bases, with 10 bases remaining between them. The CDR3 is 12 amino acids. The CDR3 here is CASTQGLYGYTF. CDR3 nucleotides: TGTGCCAGCACACAGGGCCTCTATGGCTACACCTTC.

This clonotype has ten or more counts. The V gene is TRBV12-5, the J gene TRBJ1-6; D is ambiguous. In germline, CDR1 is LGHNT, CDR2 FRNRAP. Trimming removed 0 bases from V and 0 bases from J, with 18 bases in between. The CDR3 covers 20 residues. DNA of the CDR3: TGTGCTAGTGGTTTGGTACTTGGCAGCCTTCAAAGCTCCTATAATTCACCCCTCCACTTT. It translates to CASGLVLGSLQSSYNSPLHF.

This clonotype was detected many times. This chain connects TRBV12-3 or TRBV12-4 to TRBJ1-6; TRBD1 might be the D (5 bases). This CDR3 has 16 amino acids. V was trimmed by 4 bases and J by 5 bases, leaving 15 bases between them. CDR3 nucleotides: TGTGCCAGCAGTTCCTACTGGGGCAAAGATAATTCACCCCTCCACTTT. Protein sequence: CASSSYWGKDNSPLHF.

The DNA of the CDR3 is TGCAGTGCTAGTTCACTCTCCCGGGTGCATGGCTACACCTTC. Amino acid sequence: CSASSLSRVHGYTF. The chain couples TRBV20-1 to TRBJ1-2; D is ambiguous. V was shortened by 3 bases and J by 6 bases, with 17 bases between the two germline ends. The CDR3 contains 14 residues. Germline V CDR1 and CDR2: DFQATT, SNEGSKA (reference sequence).

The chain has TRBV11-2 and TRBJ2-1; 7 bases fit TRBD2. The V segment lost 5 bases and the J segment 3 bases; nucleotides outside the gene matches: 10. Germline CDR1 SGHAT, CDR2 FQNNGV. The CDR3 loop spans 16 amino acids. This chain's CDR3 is CASSAERGPYYNEQFF. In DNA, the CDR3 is TGTGCCAGCAGCGCGGAGCGGGGACCATACTACAATGAGCAGTTCTTC.

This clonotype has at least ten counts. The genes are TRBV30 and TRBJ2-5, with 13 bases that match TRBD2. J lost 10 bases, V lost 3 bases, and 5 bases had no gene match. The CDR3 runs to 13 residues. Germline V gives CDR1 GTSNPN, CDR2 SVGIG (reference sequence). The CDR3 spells CAWSGLAGEDQYF. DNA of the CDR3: TGTGCCTGGAGCGGACTAGCGGGGGAGGACCAGTACTTC.